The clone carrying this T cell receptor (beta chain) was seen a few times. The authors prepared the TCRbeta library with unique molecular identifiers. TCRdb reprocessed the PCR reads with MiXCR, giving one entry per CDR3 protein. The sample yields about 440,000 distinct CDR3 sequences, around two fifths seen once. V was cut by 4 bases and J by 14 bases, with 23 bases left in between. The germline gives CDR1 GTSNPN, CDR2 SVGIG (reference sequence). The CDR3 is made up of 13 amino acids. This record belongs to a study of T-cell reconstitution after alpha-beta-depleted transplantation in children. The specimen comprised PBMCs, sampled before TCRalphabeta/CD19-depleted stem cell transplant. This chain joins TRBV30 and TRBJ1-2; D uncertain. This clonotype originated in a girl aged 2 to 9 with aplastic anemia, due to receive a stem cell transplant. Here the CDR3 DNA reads TGTGCCTGGAAGAATACACATGCAGCTATAGGGACCTTC. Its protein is CAWKNTHAAIGTF.